This T cell receptor (beta chain) was recovered during a study of blood T cells in healthy people across ages. This clonotype has more than one count but fewer than ten. A second PCR of about 6 to 12 cycles used a sample-barcoded 5' primer and a J-beta primer mix. Each CDR3 protein gets one entry after TCRdb re-called the 5' RACE reads with MiXCR. The top ten hold 2.5% to 3.5% of the sample, which has more than 650,000 distinct CDR3 sequences, more than 25% seen once. Trimming removed 6 bases from V and 4 bases from J, with 15 bases in between. The CDR3 sequence is 14 residues long. These sequences were also reported in another study, on T cells of mothers and their children. That report notes: Mothers gave over 8 million TCR beta CDR3 reads each, and children about 3 million each. With unrelated pairs as the comparison, related mother-child pairs had a slightly higher overlap that was not significant.

Source material: blood. The source of this sequence is a boy aged 10-17 years in good health. The rearrangement joins TRBV12-3 or TRBV12-4 to TRBJ2-5, with D perhaps given as TRBD1 or TRBD2 (7 bases each). The CDR3 reads CASRRGRGRETQYF. The CDR3 DNA sequence: TGTGCCAGCAGAAGGGGGCGGGGGAGAGAGACCCAGTACTTC.